The 16 T cell receptor beta chains reported below all come from one sample, sequenced in a study of blood T cell repertoires in COVID-19. Some clones are missing from TCRdb's copy, which holds only in-frame ones; the method was immunoSEQ multiplex PCR. The sample consists of fewer than 200,000 clones, less than 85% of them appearing once. Sequencing used PBMCs or T cells enriched from blood (not recorded which). The receptors here all came from a man between 50 and 59 years old who had recovered from COVID-19.

This chain uses TRBV7-3 with TRBJ2-3; 9 nucleotides align to TRBD2. J lost 1 base, V lost 2 bases, and 10 bases had no gene match. The V gene's germline CDR1 is SGHTA and CDR2 FQGTGA. The CDR3 sequence is 18 residues long. CDR3 sequence (DNA): TGTGCCAGCAGCTTAGGTATTAGCGGGGGTATGGGCACAGATACGCAGTATTTT. It translates to CASSLGISGGMGTDTQYF.

This CDR3 is CASSSPKVGAGGRDTQYF. CDR3 DNA sequence: TGTGCCAGCAGTTCCCCAAAGGTTGGAGCGGGGGGGCGAGATACGCAGTATTTT. V is TRBV28 and J is TRBJ2-3; 10 positions match TRBD2. The CDR3 sequence is 18 residues long. After removal of 4 bases from V and 5 bases from J, the junction contained 15 bases not matched to a gene. The germline V gene encodes CDR1 MDHEN and CDR2 SYDVKM.

The sample holds a few counts of this clone. J is TRBJ1-1 and V is TRBV18; D perhaps matches TRBD1 (5 bases). This CDR3 region has 15 residues. Trimming cost V 5 bases and J 4 bases, with 17 bases left between them. Germline V gene data show CDR1 as KGHSH and CDR2 as LQKENI. DNA for the CDR3: TGTGCCAGCTCAAACCCATTCCAGGGTATCACTGAAGCTTTCTTT. Translated, it gives CASSNPFQGITEAFF.

The CDR3 nucleotides are TGTGCCAGCAGCTTGAGAAAAGGGGGATCTGGAAACACCATATATTTT. Amino acid sequence: CASSLRKGGSGNTIYF. The V call is TRBV7-8, the J call TRBJ1-3, with D maybe TRBD1 (6 bases). Germline lookup yields CDR1 SGHVS and CDR2 FQNEAQ. This CDR3 is built from 16 residues. Trimming cost V 3 bases and J 1 base, with 13 bases left between them.

The chain employs TRBV5-1 and TRBJ2-5; no clear D gene. This CDR3 spans 13 amino acids. CDR1 is SGHRS, CDR2 YFSETQ, per germline. Between the trimmed V and J ends, which lost 3 bases and 4 bases, there was a span of 10 bases. CDR3 region: CASSSQNGETQYF. CDR3 nucleotide sequence: TGCGCCAGCAGCTCACAGAACGGAGAGACCCAGTACTTC.

The chain carries TRBV5-5 and TRBJ2-5, with D tentatively TRBD2 (6 bases). Trimming stripped 4 bases from V and 3 bases from J, with 10 bases between. CDR1 SGHKS and CDR2 YYEKEE come from the germline V gene (reference sequence). CDR3 size: 13 residues. The CDR3, as DNA: TGTGCCAGCAGCCGAACGGGGGAAGAGACCCAGTACTTC. Its translation: CASSRTGEETQYF.

On this clone itself: Germline is not matched at one junction end, which may reflect a read error. This chain links TRBV7-7 with TRBJ2-7; a weak D match, TRBD1 (5 bases). The CDR3 spans 15 residues. Germline V gene sequence: CDR1 SSHAT, CDR2 FNYEAQ (reference sequence). CDR3 region: CASSLGAAPGHEQYF. The CDR3 DNA follows: TGTGCTAGCAGCTTAGGGGCTGCCCCAGGGCATGAGCAGTACTTC.

This clone occurred once. The V and J genes are TRBV30 and TRBJ2-1, with 9 bases aligning to TRBD2. This CDR3 has 13 residues. Germline V CDR1 and CDR2: GTSNPN, SVGIG (reference sequence). Trimming cost V 2 bases and J 9 bases; bases outside gene matches: 5. The chain's CDR3 is CAWSRTSASEQFF. CDR3 sequence (DNA): TGTGCCTGGAGTAGGACTAGCGCCTCTGAGCAGTTCTTC. The whole variable domain, filled in from reference TRBV30 and TRBJ2-1, reads SQTIHQWPATLVQPVGSPLSLECTVEGTSNPNLYWYRQAAGRGLQLLFYSVGIGQISSEVPQNLSASRPQDRQFILSSKKLLLSDSGFYLCAWSRTSASEQFFGPGTRLTVL.

This clone has only one observation. The chain joins TRBV18 to TRBJ1-5; 8 bases match TRBD1. Germline CDR1 and CDR2: KGHSH and LQKENI. With V trimmed by 7 bases and J by 3 bases, 11 bases remained unmatched. The CDR3 totals 16 residues. The CDR3 is CASFTIQDRDNQPQHF. CDR3 nucleotides: TGTGCCAGCTTCACCATCCAGGACAGGGACAATCAGCCCCAGCATTTT.

The chain couples TRBV7-2 to TRBJ1-3; 7 bases match TRBD1. The CDR3 covers 12 residues. Germline assignment: CDR1 SGHTA and CDR2 FQGNSA. Losses at the gene ends were 2 bases for V and 14 bases for J; bases not matched to a gene: 6. CDR3 loop: CASSLRTGVLYF. The CDR3 DNA is TGTGCCAGCAGCTTAAGGACAGGCGTATTATATTTT.

This clone was picked up one time. The J gene is TRBJ2-1, the V gene TRBV5-1; TRBD1 might be the D (5 bases). CDR1 and CDR2 (germline): SGHRS, YFSETQ. The CDR3 length is 15 residues. V lost 0 bases, J lost 0 bases, and 7 bases lay in between. CDR3: CASSLGQTSYNEQFF. The CDR3 DNA is TGCGCCAGCAGCTTGGGACAGACCTCCTACAATGAGCAGTTCTTC. Filled out from reference TRBV5-1 and TRBJ2-1, the complete variable domain reads KAGVTQTPRYLIKTRGQQVTLSCSPISGHRSVSWYQQTPGQGLQFLFEYFSETQRNKGNFPGRFSGRQFSNSRSEMNVSTLELGDSALYLCASSLGQTSYNEQFFGPGTRLTVL.

The table lists this clone with a count of one. The chain joins TRBV4-3 to TRBJ2-7, with D possibly TRBD2 on 6 matching bases. The CDR3 spans 18 residues. The germline V and J ends were trimmed by 0 bases and 5 bases, with 23 bases remaining between them. Germline CDR1 reads LGHNA; CDR2 reads YSLEER. This CDR3 is CASSQDITAGTQPHEQYF. The CDR3 nucleotides are TGCGCCAGCAGCCAAGATATTACCGCCGGGACTCAACCCCACGAGCAGTACTTC.

The genes are TRBV3-1 (or the pseudogene TRBV3-2) and TRBJ1-5, with 11 bases identical to TRBD1. Trimming took 8 bases from V and 6 from J; bases not matched to a gene: 3. The CDR3 has 13 residues. Germline CDR1 reads LGHDT; CDR2 reads YNNKEL (reference sequence). Here the CDR3 reads CASGQGAGQPQHF. The CDR3 nucleotides read TGTGCCAGCGGACAGGGGGCGGGTCAGCCCCAGCATTTT.

The CDR3 region has the DNA TGTGCCAGCAGCGTAAACACTGAAGCTTTCTTT. Translation gives CASSVNTEAFF. V usage is TRBV2 and J usage is TRBJ1-1; D unclear. CDR3 length: 11 residues. V shed 6 bases and J shed 2 bases, with 4 bases lying between them. Germline lookup yields CDR1 SNHLY and CDR2 FYNNEI.

For the CDR3, the DNA is TGTGCCAGCAGCGTCGGGACTAGCGGTGGCGAAGAGACCCAGTACTTC. Its translation is CASSVGTSGGEETQYF. V usage is TRBV7-2 and J usage is TRBJ2-5, with 11 bases fitting TRBD2. Losses at the gene ends were 5 bases for V and 3 bases for J; bases not matched to a gene: 8. In germline, CDR1 is SGHTA, CDR2 FQGNSA. This CDR3 contains 16 residues.

The chain joins TRBV2 to TRBJ1-1; TRBD1 agrees at 9 bases. Per the germline V gene, CDR1 is SNHLY and CDR2 is FYNNEI. V was pared by 1 base and J by 5 bases, with 8 bases of the junction left unmatched. The CDR3 contains 16 residues. This CDR3 is CASSEGSGTGRTEAFF. In DNA, the CDR3 is TGTGCCAGCAGTGAAGGTTCCGGGACAGGGCGAACTGAAGCTTTCTTT.